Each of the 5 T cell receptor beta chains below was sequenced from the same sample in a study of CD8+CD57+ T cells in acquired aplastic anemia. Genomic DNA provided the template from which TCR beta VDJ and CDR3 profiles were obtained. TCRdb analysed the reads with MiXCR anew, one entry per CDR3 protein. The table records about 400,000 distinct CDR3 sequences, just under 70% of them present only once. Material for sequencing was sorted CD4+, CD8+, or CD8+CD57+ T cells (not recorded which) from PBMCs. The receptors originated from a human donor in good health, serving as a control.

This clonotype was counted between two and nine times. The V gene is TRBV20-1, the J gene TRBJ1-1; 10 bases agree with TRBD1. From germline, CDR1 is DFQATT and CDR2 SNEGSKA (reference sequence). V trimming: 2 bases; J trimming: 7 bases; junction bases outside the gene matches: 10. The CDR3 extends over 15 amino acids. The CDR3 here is CSARPGGTGAGEAFF. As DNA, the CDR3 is TGCAGTGCTAGACCGGGTGGGACAGGGGCGGGTGAAGCTTTCTTT.

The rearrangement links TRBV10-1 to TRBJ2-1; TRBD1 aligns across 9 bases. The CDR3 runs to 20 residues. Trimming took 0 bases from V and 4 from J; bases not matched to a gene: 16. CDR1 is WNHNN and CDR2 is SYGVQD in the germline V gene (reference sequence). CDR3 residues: CASSESTPGTGNYGYNEQFF. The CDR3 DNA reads TGCGCCAGCAGTGAGTCGACCCCGGGGACAGGGAACTATGGGTACAATGAGCAGTTCTTC.

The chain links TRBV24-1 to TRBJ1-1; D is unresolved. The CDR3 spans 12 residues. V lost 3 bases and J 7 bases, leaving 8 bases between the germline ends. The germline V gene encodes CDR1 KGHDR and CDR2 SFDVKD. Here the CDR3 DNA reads TGTGCCACCAGTGATAGAGCCAATGAAGCTTTCTTT. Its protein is CATSDRANEAFF.

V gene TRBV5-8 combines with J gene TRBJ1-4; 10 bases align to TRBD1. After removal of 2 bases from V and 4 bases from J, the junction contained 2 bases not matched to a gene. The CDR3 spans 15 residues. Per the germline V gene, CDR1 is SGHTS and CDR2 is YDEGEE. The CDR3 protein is CASSLRTGGNEKLFF. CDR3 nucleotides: TGTGCCAGCAGCTTACGGACAGGGGGTAATGAAAAACTGTTTTTT.

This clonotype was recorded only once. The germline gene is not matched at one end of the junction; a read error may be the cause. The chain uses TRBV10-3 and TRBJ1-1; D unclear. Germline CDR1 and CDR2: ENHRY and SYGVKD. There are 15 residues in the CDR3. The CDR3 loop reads CAISESGEMNSEAFF. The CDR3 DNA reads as TGTGCCATCAGTGAGTCTGGGGAGATGAACTCTGAAGCGTTCTTT.